One sample yielded the 17 T cell receptor beta chains listed below, sequenced in a study of follicular helper T cells after annual influenza vaccination. Here immunoSEQ multiplex PCR was the method, and the copy in TCRdb shows in-frame clones only, minus some. Among 9,500 or so clones listed, 80% to 85% were seen once. Time point indicated: 2015-2016 season, 7 days after influenza vaccination. Specimen: CXCR5+ CD38- circulating T follicular helper cells from blood, collected 7 days after influenza vaccination. Documented subset: circulating Tfh, non-naive CD4+CXCR5+PD-1+ (ICOS+CD38+ or ICOS-CD38-). These receptors came from an adult who received the influenza vaccine.

This sequence joins TRBV2 and TRBJ1-1, with 9 bases identical to TRBD1. This CDR3 region has 15 residues. Unmatched junction bases numbered 6, after V lost 6 bases and J lost 1 base. Germline lookup yields CDR1 SNHLY and CDR2 FYNNEI. The CDR3 nucleotides are TGTGCCAGCAGGAAAGAGGGACAGGGGAACACTGAAGCTTTCTTT. This codes for CASRKEGQGNTEAFF.

This chain joins TRBV4-2 and TRBJ2-1, with a possible D match to TRBD1 (6 bases). The germline V gene has CDR1 LGHNA and CDR2 YNFKEQ. This CDR3 is built from 14 residues. V lost 1 base to trimming and J lost 8 bases, with 12 bases between them. The CDR3 reads CASSQGNRVDEQFF. The CDR3 nucleotides read TGTGCCAGCAGCCAAGGAAACAGGGTCGATGAGCAGTTCTTC.

This clone showed up just a few times. The chain employs TRBV16 and TRBJ1-5; D not resolved. Germline assignment: CDR1 KGHSY and CDR2 FQNENV. The CDR3 is 17 amino acids. V was clipped by 0 bases and J by 2 bases, with 14 bases between them. The CDR3 loop reads CASSQSPKGVGNQPQHF. The CDR3 DNA reads TGTGCCAGCAGCCAATCGCCTAAGGGTGTGGGCAATCAGCCCCAGCATTTT.

The chain links TRBV13 to TRBJ2-6; 10 positions match TRBD1. The V gene's germline CDR1 is PRHDT and CDR2 FYEKMQ (reference sequence). CDR3 length equals 17 residues. V lost 6 bases and J lost 1; bases outside the gene matches: 6. Here the CDR3 reads CASRPGQGRSGANVLTF. The CDR3, as DNA: TGTGCCAGCAGACCGGGACAGGGGAGGTCTGGGGCCAACGTCCTGACTTTC.

The chain combines TRBV29-1 with TRBJ2-5; the match to TRBD1 covers 8 bases. Germline-derived CDR1 and CDR2 are SQVTM and ANQGSEA. CDR3 length equals 13 residues. V gave up 3 bases and J gave up 5 bases; unmatched junction bases: 5. The CDR3 nucleotides read TGCAGCGTTGAGACAGGGGCGGGGGAGACCCAGTACTTC. Its protein product is CSVETGAGETQYF.

V and J are TRBV5-6 and TRBJ1-3, with 7 bases lining up with TRBD1. The CDR3 extends over 16 amino acids. CDR1 is SGHDT and CDR2 is YYEEEE in the germline V gene. The ends lost 4 bases at V and 4 bases at J; junction bases unmatched: 11. Here the CDR3 DNA reads TGTGCCAGCAGCCTGGGACAGCAGTTTACAGGAAACACCATATATTTT. Translation gives CASSLGQQFTGNTIYF.

The rearrangement uses TRBV6-6 and TRBJ1-1; 7 nucleotides agree with TRBD1. The CDR3 totals 15 residues. Germline V gene data show CDR1 as MNHNY and CDR2 as SVGAGI (reference sequence). V gave up 2 bases and J gave up 8 bases; unmatched junction bases: 11. CDR3 DNA: TGTGCCAGCAGTTACGCCGGGACAGTCAAGCCCGAAGCTTTCTTT. The encoded protein is CASSYAGTVKPEAFF.

The V call is TRBV11-2, the J call TRBJ1-1; D ambiguous. The CDR3 totals 12 residues. Germline lookup yields CDR1 SGHAT and CDR2 FQNNGV. V was pared by 2 bases and J by 4 bases, with 5 bases between. CDR3 nucleotides: TGTGCCAGCAGCTTATTGAGCACTGAAGCTTTCTTT. The encoded protein is CASSLLSTEAFF.

This chain uses TRBV19 with TRBJ2-3; TRBD1 or TRBD2 may be the D gene (5 bases each). V gave up 5 bases and J gave up 1 base, with 13 bases separating them. Germline V gene lookup returns CDR1 LNHDA and CDR2 SQIVND (reference sequence). CDR3 length: 15 amino acids. The DNA of the CDR3 is TGTGCCAGTAGTGGGGACCATTCGGGCACAGATACGCAGTATTTT. Translating it yields CASSGDHSGTDTQYF. Using reference TRBV19 and TRBJ2-3 for the parts outside the CDR3, the full variable domain is DGGITQSPKYLFRKEGQNVTLSCEQNLNHDAMYWYRQDPGQGLRLIYYSQIVNDFQKGDIAEGYSVSREKKESFPLTVTSAQKNPTAFYLCASSGDHSGTDTQYFGPGTRLTVL.

This chain links TRBV28 with TRBJ1-1, with 10 nucleotides matching TRBD1. V lost 6 bases, J lost 4 bases, and 8 bases stayed unmatched. The germline gives CDR1 MDHEN, CDR2 SYDVKM. The CDR3 contains 15 residues. The CDR3 DNA follows: TGTGCCAGCAGCCTGCCCCGGACAGGGGGCACTGAAGCTTTCTTT. This gives the protein CASSLPRTGGTEAFF. The variable domain in full, completed from reference TRBV28 and TRBJ1-1, reads DVKVTQSSRYLVKRTGEKVFLECVQDMDHENMFWYRQDPGLGLRLIYFSYDVKMKEKGDIPEGYSVSREKKERFSLILESASTNQTSMYLCASSLPRTGGTEAFFGQGTRLTVV.

The rearrangement joins TRBV11-1 to TRBJ2-3; D gene uncertain. The CDR3 is 15 residues long. Germline CDR1 reads SGHAT; CDR2 reads FQDESV (reference sequence). The ends were cut back, 5 bases at V and 1 base at J, with 13 bases in the middle. As DNA, the CDR3 is TGTGCCAGCAGCCCACGTGTTGTGGGCACAGATACGCAGTATTTT. It specifies CASSPRVVGTDTQYF.

This rearrangement joins TRBV6-5 to TRBJ1-1; a possible D gene is TRBD1 (6 bases). V lost 7 bases and J 3 bases, leaving 18 bases between the germline ends. Germline V gene lookup returns CDR1 MNHEY and CDR2 SVGAGI. This CDR3 comprises 15 residues. CDR3 sequence: CASTPRGVGYTEAFF. The CDR3, as DNA: TGTGCCAGCACCCCTAGGGGGGTGGGGTACACTGAAGCTTTCTTT.

The chain has TRBV7-2 and TRBJ2-2; D tentatively fits TRBD1 or TRBD2 (7 bases each). CDR1 is SGHTA, CDR2 FQGNSA, per germline. The length of the CDR3 is 15 residues. The V gene lost 6 bases and the J gene lost 3 bases, with 14 bases spanning the gap. CDR3 DNA: TGTGCCAGCAGAGCGGGACAGACCTACACCGGGGAGCTGTTTTTT. Encoded protein: CASRAGQTYTGELFF.

The chain has TRBV7-6 and TRBJ2-3; TRBD1 is a possible D gene (6 bases). Germline V gene lookup returns CDR1 SGHVS and CDR2 FNYEAQ. Between the trimmed V and J ends, which lost 5 bases and 0 bases, there was a span of 18 bases. The CDR3 consists of 17 residues. The CDR3 protein is CASSPTPRDMSTDTQYF. As DNA, the CDR3 is TGTGCCAGCAGCCCTACCCCCCGGGACATGAGCACAGATACGCAGTATTTT. The full variable domain, in which reference TRBV7-6 and TRBJ2-3 provide the parts outside the CDR3, is GAGVSQSPRYKVTKRGQDVALRCDPISGHVSLYWYRQALGQGPEFLTYFNYEAQQDKSGLPNDRFSAERPEGSISTLTIQRTEQRDSAMYRCASSPTPRDMSTDTQYFGPGTRLTVL.

This clone was counted once. The rearrangement joins TRBV7-2 to TRBJ1-5; possibly TRBD1 for D (6 bases). The germline V and J ends were trimmed by 5 bases and 2 bases, with 13 bases remaining between them. Germline V gene data show CDR1 as SGHTA and CDR2 as FQGNSA. There are 15 residues in the CDR3. The CDR3 sequence: CASSPTGRGNQPQHF. The DNA for the CDR3 is TGTGCCAGCAGCCCAACAGGGCGGGGCAATCAGCCCCAGCATTTT.

This sequence joins TRBV2 and TRBJ2-5; possibly TRBD2 for D (5 bases). This CDR3 has 15 residues. V was trimmed by 2 bases and J by 6 bases, leaving 16 bases between them. The germline gives CDR1 SNHLY, CDR2 FYNNEI. CDR3 nucleotide sequence: TGTGCCAGCAGTGAAAGAGAGGGTCTCACGCAGACCCAGTACTTC. It translates to CASSEREGLTQTQYF.

The rearrangement joins TRBV11-3 to TRBJ2-1; 8 nucleotides align to TRBD2. The germline CDR1 and CDR2 sequences are SGHNT and YENEEA. The CDR3 extends over 17 amino acids. V shed 0 bases, J shed 5 bases, and the junction held 9 bases outside the gene matches. The CDR3 DNA is TGTGCCAGCAGCTTAGATGATGGGCTAGCGGGCAACAATGAGCAGTTCTTC. Amino acids: CASSLDDGLAGNNEQFF.